The 18 T cell receptor beta chains given below trace back to one sample, sequenced in a study of control samples from healthy donors and cancer patients. Using immunoSEQ multiplex PCR, the repertoire was profiled, and TCRdb retains in-frame clones only, with some absent. The table has 150,000 to 160,000 clones, approximately 93% seen once. Source material: blood. These receptors were collected from a man aged 50 or older in good health.

The chain is built from TRBV2 and TRBJ2-7; 11 positions agree with TRBD1. Germline trimming cut 7 bases from V and 2 bases from J; bases unmatched to any gene: 10. Per the germline V gene, CDR1 is SNHLY and CDR2 is FYNNEI. The CDR3 runs to 16 residues. CDR3 protein: CASNKLPGQGAYEQYF. The CDR3 DNA sequence: TGTGCCAGCAATAAACTTCCGGGACAGGGGGCCTACGAGCAGTACTTC.

V usage is TRBV4-1 and J usage is TRBJ1-2; possible D gene TRBD1, 5 bases. The CDR3 totals 12 residues. Germline CDR1 MGHRA, CDR2 YSYEKL. V lost 0 bases, J lost 8 bases, and 7 bases lay in between. The CDR3 bases are TGCGCCAGCAGCCAAGATGAGGGGGGCTACACCTTC. This translates into CASSQDEGGYTF.

V usage is TRBV30 and J usage is TRBJ1-4, with a possible D match to TRBD1 (5 bases). The CDR3 is 14 amino acids. Trimming stripped 0 bases from V and 7 bases from J, with 12 bases between. Germline CDR1 GTSNPN, CDR2 SVGIG (reference sequence). CDR3 in amino acids: CAWSVRGVLEKLFF. The CDR3, as DNA: TGTGCCTGGAGTGTGAGAGGGGTACTTGAAAAACTGTTTTTT.

This clone has only one observation. The V gene is TRBV28, the J gene TRBJ2-5; D uncertain. CDR3 length: 11 amino acids. Trimming removed 6 bases at V and 7 bases at J, with 9 bases between. Germline values: CDR1 MDHEN, CDR2 SYDVKM. This CDR3 reads CASRSLGTQYF. The CDR3 DNA reads as TGTGCCAGCAGATCCTTAGGGACCCAGTACTTC.

V is TRBV7-8 and J is TRBJ2-5, with 11 positions matching TRBD2. Germline V lookup: CDR1 SGHVS, CDR2 FQNEAQ. The length of the CDR3 is 22 residues. V trimming: 2 bases; J trimming: 0 bases; junction bases outside the gene matches: 20. The CDR3 coding sequence is TGTGCCAGCAGCTTAATGGCCCTGGCTCTAGCGGGAGGCCTCCAGTACCAAGAGACCCAGTACTTC. This translates into CASSLMALALAGGLQYQETQYF.

The chain joins TRBV5-1 to TRBJ2-2; 15 bases match TRBD2. The CDR3 is 20 amino acids. Trimming removed 3 bases from V and 5 bases from J; junction bases left unmatched: 14. The germline V gene has CDR1 SGHRS and CDR2 YFSETQ. This chain's CDR3 is CASSSTPRGLAGGGTGELFF. The CDR3 nucleotides read TGCGCCAGCAGCTCCACCCCGCGGGGACTAGCGGGAGGTGGTACCGGGGAGCTGTTTTTT.

The chain links TRBV29-1 to TRBJ1-2, with D possibly matching TRBD1 (5 bases). Trimming cost V 1 base and J 8 bases, with 17 bases left between them. The CDR3 covers 14 residues. Germline assignment: CDR1 SQVTM and CDR2 ANQGSEA. The DNA of the CDR3 is TGCAGCGTTGAAGGCCAGAGCGGGGCGGGCGGCTACACCTTC. This gives the protein CSVEGQSGAGGYTF. Filled out from reference TRBV29-1 and TRBJ1-2, the complete variable domain reads SAVISQKPSRDICQRGTSLTIQCQVDSQVTMMFWYRQQPGQSLTLIATANQGSEATYESGFVIDKFPISRPNLTFSTLTVSNMSPEDSSIYLCSVEGQSGAGGYTFGSGTRLTVV.

This chain joins TRBV10-2 and TRBJ2-1; TRBD2 aligns across 15 bases. Germline V gene lookup returns CDR1 WSHSY and CDR2 SAAADI. This CDR3 has 18 amino acids. The V gene end was trimmed by 6 bases and the J gene end by 2 bases; junction bases not matched to a gene: 8. The CDR3 reads CASRAGTSGRKTYNEQFF. The CDR3 region has the DNA TGCGCCAGCAGAGCCGGGACTAGCGGGAGGAAGACCTACAATGAGCAGTTCTTC.

The chain couples TRBV5-1 to TRBJ2-2, with unresolved D. The germline gives CDR1 SGHRS, CDR2 YFSETQ. CDR3 length equals 15 residues. Between the trimmed V and J ends, which lost 3 bases and 2 bases, there was a span of 11 bases. This CDR3 is CASSSLEANTGELFF. Written as DNA, the CDR3 is TGCGCCAGCAGCTCGCTGGAAGCCAACACCGGGGAGCTGTTTTTT.

This clone came up a few times. The V call is TRBV30, the J call TRBJ2-7; 12 bases align to TRBD2. This CDR3 comprises 14 residues. Germline V lookup: CDR1 GTSNPN, CDR2 SVGIG (reference sequence). The J segment lost 7 bases and the V segment lost 3 bases, leaving 7 bases of the junction unmatched. CDR3 sequence reads: CAWRRLAGDREQYF. CDR3 DNA sequence: TGTGCCTGGAGACGACTAGCGGGAGACCGGGAGCAGTACTTC.

V usage is TRBV4-2 and J usage is TRBJ1-3, with D unclear. The germline V gene encodes CDR1 LGHNA and CDR2 YNFKEQ. The CDR3 has 15 amino acids. Trimming pared 4 bases from V and 3 bases from J, leaving 13 bases between. The CDR3 nucleotides are TGTGCCAGCAGCCCTCCCGGGAAAGGTGGAAACACCATATATTTT. Its translation: CASSPPGKGGNTIYF.

This clone was detected a few times. The rearrangement uses TRBV2 and TRBJ2-1; D may be TRBD1 (5 bases). CDR1 is SNHLY, CDR2 FYNNEI, per germline. Trimming left V 4 bases short and J 8 bases short, with 6 bases between. The CDR3 consists of 11 residues. The CDR3 bases are TGTGCCAGCAGTGTCAGGGATGAGCAGTTCTTC. Its translation is CASSVRDEQFF.

This chain links TRBV4-2 with TRBJ2-2, with TRBD2 identical over 9 bases. Per germline, CDR1 LGHNA and CDR2 YNFKEQ. V was pared by 3 bases and J by 6 bases, with 8 bases of the junction left unmatched. This CDR3 is built from 16 residues. The CDR3: CASSQGLAGMSGELFF. The CDR3 DNA is TGTGCCAGCAGCCAGGGTCTAGCGGGAATGTCCGGGGAGCTGTTTTTT.

The chain couples TRBV28 to TRBJ2-7; D gene uncertain. The germline V gene encodes CDR1 MDHEN and CDR2 SYDVKM. CDR3 length: 12 residues. Trimming cost V 7 bases and J 3 bases, with 10 bases left between them. CDR3 sequence: CASMWVGYEQYF. The CDR3 DNA reads as TGTGCCAGCATGTGGGTAGGCTACGAGCAGTACTTC.

The chain has TRBV7-9 and TRBJ2-7; TRBD2 matches 8 bases. The germline CDR1 and CDR2 sequences are SEHNR and FQNEAQ (reference sequence). The CDR3 covers 15 residues. The ends lost 4 bases at V and 2 bases at J; junction bases unmatched: 7. CDR3 in DNA: TGTGCCAGCAGCTCTCAGCGGGAGCGAACCTACGAGCAGTACTTC. Translated, it gives CASSSQRERTYEQYF.

This clone was counted a single time. The rearrangement uses TRBV4-1 and TRBJ2-1, with TRBD1 matching over 7 bases. Germline V CDR1 and CDR2: MGHRA, YSYEKL. This CDR3 is built from 16 residues. With 0 bases clipped from V and 2 bases from J, the junction kept 4 bases outside the gene matches. CDR3 protein: CASSQDRGRTYNEQFF. In DNA, the CDR3 is TGCGCCAGCAGCCAAGATAGGGGGCGAACCTACAATGAGCAGTTCTTC.

The CDR3 region has the DNA TGTGCCAGCAGCCAAAGGACTAGCGGCAACACCGGGGAGCTGTTTTTT. Its protein is CASSQRTSGNTGELFF. The rearrangement joins TRBV3-1 (or the pseudogene TRBV3-2) to TRBJ2-2; TRBD2 aligns across 10 bases. Germline loops: CDR1 LGHDT, CDR2 YNNKEL (reference sequence). V dropped 2 bases and J dropped 2; count of bases not matched to a gene: 2. CDR3 length: 16 amino acids.

The V call is TRBV24-1, the J call TRBJ1-6; unclear D gene. Germline CDR1 and CDR2: KGHDR and SFDVKD. The CDR3 loop spans 16 amino acids. V dropped 1 base and J dropped 7 bases, with 13 bases sitting between them. The CDR3 DNA reads TGTGCCACCAGTGATTTAAGGAGATTGGAAAATTCACCCCTCCACTTT. Translated, it gives CATSDLRRLENSPLHF.